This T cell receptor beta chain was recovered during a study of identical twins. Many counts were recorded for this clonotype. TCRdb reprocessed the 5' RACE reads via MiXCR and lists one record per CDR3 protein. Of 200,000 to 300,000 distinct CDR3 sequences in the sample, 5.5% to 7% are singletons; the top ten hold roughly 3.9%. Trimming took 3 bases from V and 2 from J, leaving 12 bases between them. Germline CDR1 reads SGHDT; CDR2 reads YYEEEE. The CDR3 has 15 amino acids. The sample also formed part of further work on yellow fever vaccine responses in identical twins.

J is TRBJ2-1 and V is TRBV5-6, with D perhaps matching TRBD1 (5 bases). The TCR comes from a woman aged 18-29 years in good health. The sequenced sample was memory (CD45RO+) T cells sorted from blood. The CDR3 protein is CASSYGHLAYNEQFF. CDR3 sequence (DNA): TGTGCCAGCAGCTACGGACACCTGGCCTACAATGAGCAGTTCTTC.